The source of this T cell receptor beta chain is a study of identical twins. The V gene end was trimmed by 6 bases and the J gene end by 2 bases; junction bases not matched to a gene: 5. This CDR3 comprises 14 residues. The table lists this clonotype with many counts. Each cDNA held unique molecular identifiers, and template switching gave it a universal primer site. MiXCR, applied by TCRdb to the 5' RACE reads, yields one record per CDR3 protein. This sample carries about 260,000 distinct CDR3 sequences, 5.5% to 8% of them seen once, and the ten largest clones take approximately 3.6%. These same data were also listed under a study on yellow fever vaccine responses in identical twins.

The source is a young woman in good health. This chain joins TRBV12-3 or TRBV12-4 and TRBJ2-7; 9 positions agree with TRBD2. The sequenced sample consisted of memory (CD45RO+) T cells sorted from blood. The CDR3 DNA sequence: TGTGCCAGCAGGTCATCTAGCGGGACCTACGAGCAGTACTTC. It yields the protein CASRSSSGTYEQYF.